These 20 T cell receptor beta chains came from one sample sequenced in a study of shared clonotypes between healthy human individuals. The naive CD8 subset, CD45RO-negative cells positively selected for CCR7, excluded terminally differentiated effector memory CD45RA+ cells. Using immunoSEQ multiplex PCR, the repertoire was profiled, and TCRdb retains in-frame clones only, with some absent. The sample lists approximately 2,000,000 clones; approximately 92% were seen once. Source material: naive CD8+ T cells from PBMCs. The receptors derive from a man aged 18 to 29 in good health. Some clones in this sample may be carry-over from other donors' samples.

The chain recombines TRBV5-4 with TRBJ2-1, with D perhaps TRBD2 (5 bases). The CDR3 sequence is 15 residues long. Trimming shortened V by 3 bases and J by 2 bases, and 12 bases separated the two germline ends. CDR1 SGHNT and CDR2 YYREEE come from the germline V gene (reference sequence). CDR3 DNA sequence: TGTGCCAGCAGCTATGGCGGGTCGCCCTACAATGAGCAGTTCTTC. It specifies CASSYGGSPYNEQFF.

As regards this clone: Other DNA sequences from this sample encode an identical CDR3 as well. The chain combines TRBV28 with TRBJ2-7, with a possible D match to TRBD1 (6 bases). CDR1 MDHEN and CDR2 SYDVKM come from the germline V gene. The CDR3 covers 14 residues. The V and J ends lost 5 bases and 2 bases respectively, with 13 bases between them. The CDR3: CASSLRDTTYEQYF. CDR3 nucleotide sequence: TGTGCCAGCAGTCTCCGGGACACAACCTACGAGCAGTACTTC.

The chain combines TRBV7-3 with TRBJ2-7, with TRBD2 as a possible D gene (6 bases). This CDR3 contains 15 residues. Germline CDR1 and CDR2: SGHTA and FQGTGA. V gave up 0 bases and J gave up 3 bases, with 12 bases separating them. CDR3: CASSLTGGTHYEQYF. CDR3 DNA sequence: TGTGCCAGCAGCTTAACGGGCGGGACCCACTACGAGCAGTACTTC. The whole variable domain, filled in from reference TRBV7-3 and TRBJ2-7, reads GAGVSQTPSNKVTEKGKYVELRCDPISGHTALYWYRQSLGQGPEFLIYFQGTGAADDSGLPNDRFFAVRPEGSVSTLKIQRTERGDSAVYLCASSLTGGTHYEQYFGPGTRLTVT.

The chain couples TRBV25-1 to TRBJ2-3; D gene ambiguous. From germline, CDR1 is MGHDK and CDR2 SYGVNS. Deletions cut 0 bases from V and 6 bases from J, with 16 bases between. The CDR3 length is 16 residues. This CDR3 reads CASSEYPGYDDDTQYF. DNA of the CDR3: TGTGCCAGCAGTGAATACCCCGGCTACGACGACGATACGCAGTATTTT.

This clone was seen only once. The chain combines TRBV27 with TRBJ2-5; 7 bases match TRBD1. Trimming removed 2 bases from V and 1 base from J; junction bases left unmatched: 10. Germline V gives CDR1 MNHEY, CDR2 SMNVEV (reference sequence). The CDR3 loop spans 17 amino acids. The CDR3 here is CASSLQNRGIAQETQYF. Written as DNA, the CDR3 is TGTGCCAGCAGTTTACAAAACAGGGGAATCGCCCAAGAGACCCAGTACTTC.

Of note for this clone: In the same sample, other DNA sequences code for this CDR3. The chain carries TRBV7-9 and TRBJ2-2; D gene unclear. This CDR3 has 12 residues. Trimming cost V 1 base and J 8 bases, with 5 bases left between them. Germline values: CDR1 SEHNR, CDR2 FQNEAQ (reference sequence). CDR3 amino acids: CASSLVSGELFF. The CDR3 DNA reads TGTGCCAGCAGCTTAGTTTCGGGGGAGCTGTTTTTT.

V gene TRBV28 combines with J gene TRBJ2-7; TRBD1 matches at 8 bases. This CDR3 is built from 18 residues. Germline V gene lookup returns CDR1 MDHEN and CDR2 SYDVKM. Unmatched junction bases numbered 13, after V lost 3 bases and J lost 0 bases. CDR3 nucleotides: TGTGCCAGCAGTTTGGACAGGGCCACCCTGAAACCCTCCTACGAGCAGTACTTC. This sequence encodes CASSLDRATLKPSYEQYF.

V usage is TRBV6-1 and J usage is TRBJ2-7; D may match TRBD1 or TRBD2 (5 bases each). The CDR3 is 14 residues long. CDR1 MNHNS and CDR2 SASEGT come from the germline V gene. V was trimmed by 1 base and J by 7 bases, leaving 14 bases between them. This CDR3 is CASSEGVGWGEQYF. DNA of the CDR3: TGTGCCAGCAGTGAAGGCGTGGGGTGGGGGGAGCAGTACTTC.

Written as DNA, the CDR3 is TGTGCCAGCAGCTTAGGATACGAGGATTACAATGAGCAGTTCTTC. Its protein product is CASSLGYEDYNEQFF. The chain has TRBV11-3 and TRBJ2-1; D is undetermined. The CDR3 totals 15 residues. Trimming pared 1 base from V and 4 bases from J, leaving 11 bases between. Germline CDR1 reads SGHNT; CDR2 reads YENEEA.

J is TRBJ1-5 and V is TRBV27; 7 positions match TRBD1. CDR3 length: 16 residues. V trimming: 8 bases; J trimming: 7 bases; junction bases outside the gene matches: 17. Germline values: CDR1 MNHEY, CDR2 SMNVEV (reference sequence). CDR3 protein: CASRRSIGDSRQPQHF. The CDR3 DNA sequence: TGTGCCAGCCGGAGATCGATAGGGGACAGTCGACAGCCCCAGCATTTT.

The rearrangement links TRBV5-1 to TRBJ2-3, with 9 bases identical to TRBD2. CDR1 SGHRS and CDR2 YFSETQ come from the germline V gene. The junction had 2 bases not matched to a gene; V was cut back by 2 bases and J by 1 base. CDR3 size: 15 residues. The CDR3 region has the DNA TGCGCCAGCAGCTTACGACTAGCGGGCACAGATACGCAGTATTTT. It specifies CASSLRLAGTDTQYF.

This chain uses TRBV7-2 with TRBJ2-5; D may be TRBD1 (6 bases). The DNA end is more similar to TRBJ2-7, so the J call may be wrong. Germline CDR1 reads SGHTA; CDR2 reads FQGNSA. This CDR3 spans 14 amino acids. The CDR3 sequence: CASSFIQGSYEQYF. In nucleotides, the CDR3 is TGTGCCAGCAGCTTTATCCAGGGGTCATACGAGCAGTACTTC.

This clone has only a few counts. This chain joins TRBV4-1 and TRBJ1-1, with TRBD1 as a possible D gene (5 bases). Germline V lookup: CDR1 MGHRA, CDR2 YSYEKL. This CDR3 has 16 residues. V lost 1 base to trimming and J lost 0 bases, with 12 bases between them. This chain's CDR3 is CASSQGPRGLNTEAFF. CDR3 in DNA: TGCGCCAGCAGCCAAGGGCCTCGGGGACTGAACACTGAAGCTTTCTTT.

The chain has TRBV15 and TRBJ1-5, with D possibly TRBD1 on 6 matching bases. V lost 0 bases and J lost 2, with 23 bases in between. Germline CDR1 reads LNHNV; CDR2 reads YYDKDF (reference sequence). The CDR3 totals 20 residues. The CDR3 DNA is TGTGCCACCAGCAGAGATTCTGCCCTCCTGCTGGGGGCTGGCAATCAGCCCCAGCATTTT. Its protein product is CATSRDSALLLGAGNQPQHF.

V is TRBV6-1 and J is TRBJ1-5; 7 bases are shared with TRBD1. V shed 5 bases, J shed 2 bases, and the junction held 6 bases outside the gene matches. This CDR3 is built from 15 residues. Germline V lookup: CDR1 MNHNS, CDR2 SASEGT. The CDR3 DNA is TGTGCCAGCAGTAAGACAGGGAGGGGCAATCAGCCCCAGCATTTT. Residues: CASSKTGRGNQPQHF.

CDR3 DNA: TGTGCCAGCAGCTTCCCAAGGACAGGCGCGAACACCGGGGAGCTGTTTTTT. It yields the protein CASSFPRTGANTGELFF. The V gene is TRBV7-9, the J gene TRBJ2-2; TRBD1 agrees at 7 bases. The CDR3 covers 17 residues. Germline trimming cut 3 bases from V and 0 bases from J; bases unmatched to any gene: 7. The germline CDR1 and CDR2 sequences are SEHNR and FQNEAQ (reference sequence). The full variable domain, completed using reference TRBV7-9 and TRBJ2-2, is DTGVSQNPRHKITKRGQNVTFRCDPISEHNRLYWYRQTLGQGPEFLTYFQNEAQLEKSRLLSDRFSAERPKGSFSTLEIQRTEQGDSAMYLCASSFPRTGANTGELFFGEGSRLTVL.

The chain employs TRBV6-5 and TRBJ1-2; D not resolved. V was shortened by 2 bases and J by 6 bases, with 10 bases between the two germline ends. Per the germline V gene, CDR1 is MNHEY and CDR2 is SVGAGI. This CDR3 spans 13 amino acids. The chain's CDR3 is CASSYAAPNGYTF. CDR3 coding DNA: TGTGCCAGCAGTTACGCGGCACCTAATGGCTACACCTTC.

As concerns this clone: Other DNA sequences within the sample encode an identical CDR3. The chain carries TRBV5-6 and TRBJ2-2; D gene uncertain. This CDR3 comprises 12 residues. CDR1 is SGHDT and CDR2 is YYEEEE in the germline V gene. Trimming pared 0 bases from V and 7 bases from J, leaving 4 bases between. The CDR3 reads CASSLGDGELFF. CDR3 DNA: TGTGCCAGCAGCTTGGGGGACGGGGAGCTGTTTTTT.

V and J are TRBV7-9 and TRBJ2-5; 11 bases match TRBD2. J lost 4 bases, V lost 5 bases, and 6 bases had no gene match. Germline values: CDR1 SEHNR, CDR2 FQNEAQ (reference sequence). The CDR3 is 15 residues long. CDR3 sequence: CASSPTSGNRETQYF. The CDR3 bases are TGTGCCAGCAGCCCGACTAGCGGGAACAGAGAGACCCAGTACTTC. The full variable domain, in which reference TRBV7-9 and TRBJ2-5 provide the parts outside the CDR3, is DTGVSQNPRHKITKRGQNVTFRCDPISEHNRLYWYRQTLGQGPEFLTYFQNEAQLEKSRLLSDRFSAERPKGSFSTLEIQRTEQGDSAMYLCASSPTSGNRETQYFGPGTRLLVL.

The sample holds one count of this clone. The rearrangement joins TRBV11-2 to TRBJ2-1; TRBD2 aligns across 11 bases. CDR1 is SGHAT, CDR2 FQNNGV, per germline. Losses at the gene ends were 5 bases for V and 1 base for J; bases not matched to a gene: 7. The length of the CDR3 is 17 residues. CDR3 DNA: TGTGCCAGCAGCACAGGGACTAGCGGTAATTCCTACAATGAGCAGTTCTTC. Protein product: CASSTGTSGNSYNEQFF.